The rows below give T cell receptor beta chains drawn from one sample of a study of beta chain features in type 1 diabetes. Using immunoSEQ multiplex PCR, the repertoire was profiled, and TCRdb retains in-frame clones only, with some absent. The table lists 430,000 or so clones, approximately 10% of them singletons. What was sequenced was naive CD4+ T cells from blood. The origin of the receptors is a woman aged 18-29 years in good health. Both conserved end residues are part of each CDR3. A D gene is named only where the DNA matches it firmly. Clone sizes are given selectively: once, few, many, or a class where the clone is expanded.

d_call	clone_size	v_call	cdr3_length	j_call	cdr3_nt	cdr3_aa
TRBD1	.	TRBV15	16	TRBJ1-3	TGTGCCACCAGCAGAGCAGGGGGCCTCTCTGGAAACACCATATATTTT	CATSRAGGLSGNTIYF
TRBD1	.	TRBV5-4	14	TRBJ2-5	TGTGCCAGCAGCTTTACAGGGGGCCGAGAGACCCAGTACTTC	CASSFTGGRETQYF
.	.	TRBV5-1	13	TRBJ2-1	TGCGCCAGCAGGGCAGAAGTCTACAATGAGCAGTTCTTC	CASRAEVYNEQFF
.	few	TRBV16	15	TRBJ1-4	TGTGCCAGCAGCCAATCAAGACAGCCTCCACTAAAACTGTTTTTT	CASSQSRQPPLKLFF
.	.	TRBV2	14	TRBJ2-2	TGTGCCAGCAGTGACAGGAGCAACACCGGGGAGCTGTTTTTT	CASSDRSNTGELFF
.	.	TRBV4-1	17	TRBJ1-3	TGCGCCAGCAGCCAAGAAAGTTTTTTCGACGGTGGAAACACCATATATTTT	CASSQESFFDGGNTIYF
.	few	TRBV4-3	14	TRBJ2-3	TGCGCCAGCAGCCAAGATGGGAGCACAGATACGCAGTATTTT	CASSQDGSTDTQYF
.	.	TRBV2	13	TRBJ1-5	TGTGCCAGCAGTGAACAGGGTGGGCAGCCCCAGCATTTT	CASSEQGGQPQHF
.	.	TRBV7-9	13	TRBJ2-5	TGTGCCAGCAGCTCGACCGGGGTTAAGATATCGTACTTC	CASSSTGVKISYF
.	.	TRBV10-3	15	TRBJ1-1	TGTGCCATCAGTGAGTACGGGACTATGAACACTGAAGCTTTCTTT	CAISEYGTMNTEAFF
.	.	TRBV7-2	14	TRBJ2-5	TGTGCCAGCAGCTTGTCCGGCCTCCAAGAGACCCAGTACTTC	CASSLSGLQETQYF
.	.	TRBV9	14	TRBJ2-1	TGTGCCAGCAGCGTAGGCAGGGTGAGCGGTGAGCAGTTCTTC	CASSVGRVSGEQFF
.	.	TRBV4-1	15	TRBJ1-6	TGCGCCAGCAGCCACCTTCGTGTAGAGCGAAGACCCCTCCACTTT	CASSHLRVERRPLHF
.	few	TRBV7-9	11	TRBJ2-3	TGTGCCAGCAGCTGGGGGGATACGCAGTATTTT	CASSWGDTQYF
TRBD1	few	TRBV4-1	16	TRBJ2-5	TGCGCCAGCAGGAGAAACAGGGGAGAAGTTGCAGAGACCCAGTACTTC	CASRRNRGEVAETQYF
.	few	TRBV6-6	14	TRBJ2-7	TGTGCCAGCAGTTTGGACGGAGCAACCTACGAGCAGTACTTC	CASSLDGATYEQYF
TRBD2	.	TRBV9	20	TRBJ2-7	TGTGCCAGCAGCGTAGGCGGCGGGACTAGCGGGAGGCCGAGCTCCTACGAGCAGTACTTC	CASSVGGGTSGRPSSYEQYF
.	few	TRBV7-2	15	TRBJ2-1	TGTGCCAGCAGCGCCGGGATTAGCTCCTACAATGAGCAGTTCTTC	CASSAGISSYNEQFF
.	many	TRBV7-9	13	TRBJ2-5	TGTGCCAGCAGCTTAGTTGTCCAAGAGACCCAGTACTTC	CASSLVVQETQYF
.	few	TRBV27	13	TRBJ2-1	TGTGCCAGCAGCTTAGAGGGCTACAATGAGCAGTTCTTC	CASSLEGYNEQFF
TRBD2	few	TRBV5-1	16	TRBJ2-3	TGCGCCAGCAGCCCCGGACTAGCGGGGACTACAGATACGCAGTATTTT	CASSPGLAGTTDTQYF
TRBD2	few	TRBV7-9	15	TRBJ2-1	TGTGCCAGCAGCTTACCCGGGACTAGGATCAATGAGCAGTTCTTC	CASSLPGTRINEQFF
TRBD1	few	TRBV4-1	17	TRBJ1-3	TGCGCCAGCAGCCAACCCCGGGACAGGACATCTGGAAACACCATATATTTT	CASSQPRDRTSGNTIYF
.	few	TRBV5-1	15	TRBJ2-5	TGCGCCAGCAGCTTGGGTGGCAGAAGCAAAGAGACCCAGTACTTC	CASSLGGRSKETQYF
.	many	TRBV30	12	TRBJ2-7	TGTGCCTGGGCCAATCGCGGGTACGAGCAGTACTTC	CAWANRGYEQYF
TRBD1	many	TRBV5-4	15	TRBJ2-1	TGTGCCAGCAGCACCCGGACAGGGCCAGGCGATGAGCAGTTCTTC	CASSTRTGPGDEQFF
.	.	TRBV30	11	TRBJ1-1	TGTGCCTGGGGCACCGGGACCCGGGCTTTCTTT	CAWGTGTRAFF
TRBD1	.	TRBV7-2	15	TRBJ2-2	TGTGCCAGCAGCCTAACCCACAGGGGTATCGGGGAGCTGTTTTTT	CASSLTHRGIGELFF
TRBD1	.	TRBV10-3	14	TRBJ1-1	TGTGCCATCAGGGGACAGCTAGTAAACACTGAAGCTTTCTTT	CAIRGQLVNTEAFF
.	.	TRBV7-6	13	TRBJ2-1	TGTGCCAGCAGCTCCCGACTGGGTGATGAGCAGTTCTTC	CASSSRLGDEQFF
.	.	TRBV6-5	16	TRBJ1-2	TGTGCCAGCAGTTACACACTCTTGGGGGGAGGCTATGGCTACACCTTC	CASSYTLLGGGYGYTF
.	few	TRBV9	15	TRBJ1-3	TGTGCCAGCAGCCCCCGCAGCAACTCTGGAAACACCATATATTTT	CASSPRSNSGNTIYF
TRBD1	few	TRBV29-1	15	TRBJ1-1	TGCAGCGTTGTCTACACGACAGGGGGCAATACTGAAGCTTTCTTT	CSVVYTTGGNTEAFF
.	few	TRBV7-2	14	TRBJ2-3	TGTGCCAGCAGCACTAGCAGGGCCACAGATACGCAGTATTTT	CASSTSRATDTQYF
TRBD2	.	TRBV5-1	16	TRBJ2-5	TGCGCCAGCAGCTCGGTTGGATTGGGACTAGCAGAGACCCAGTACTTC	CASSSVGLGLAETQYF
.	few	TRBV29-1	12	TRBJ1-1	TGCAGCGGACGGGACGTGAACACTGAAGCTTTCTTT	CSGRDVNTEAFF
.	.	TRBV6-5	14	TRBJ1-2	TGTGCCAGCAGTTACGAGGGAAGGACTAGTGGCTACACCTTC	CASSYEGRTSGYTF
.	few	TRBV7-2	13	TRBJ2-7	TGTGCCAGCAGCTTAGCTGGGTGGGGGGAGCAGTACTTC	CASSLAGWGEQYF
.	few	TRBV2	14	TRBJ2-3	TGTGCCAGCAGTGACAGGGCTAGCACAGATACGCAGTATTTT	CASSDRASTDTQYF
.	few	TRBV11-2	12	TRBJ2-5	TGTGCCAGCAGCAGTATCAGAGAGACCCAGTACTTC	CASSSIRETQYF
TRBD1	many	TRBV30	13	TRBJ2-2	TGTGCCTGCGGACAGGGATACACCGGGGAGCTGTTTTTT	CACGQGYTGELFF
.	.	TRBV9	14	TRBJ1-1	TGTGCCAGCAGCGCGCGAGGGGGGAACACTGAAGCTTTCTTT	CASSARGGNTEAFF
.	few	TRBV27	16	TRBJ1-2	TGTGCCAGCAGTCCGCGAGGGACGGATACTCTTTATGGCTACACCTTC	CASSPRGTDTLYGYTF
.	few	TRBV7-7	15	TRBJ2-2	TGTGCTAGCAGCTTGGGGATTTCAGGAGACGGGGAGCTGTTTTTT	CASSLGISGDGELFF
TRBD2	few	TRBV19	15	TRBJ2-3	TGTGCCAGTAGGAGGACTAGCGGGGGGACAGATACGCAGTATTTT	CASRRTSGGTDTQYF
.	few	TRBV7-8	15	TRBJ2-5	TGTGCCAGCAGCCCCGGATCCATCCGGGGGGAGACCCAGTACTTC	CASSPGSIRGETQYF